This T cell receptor (beta chain) was retrieved from a study of cytomegalovirus exposure and HLA in healthy donors. Study-wide points: Presence/absence analyses took donor sequencing depth as roughly uniform. Follow-up analysis later connected one missense variant in DCLRE1C with trimming of TCR beta V- and J-genes.

It was with 60 Vbeta and 13 Jbeta primers that the PCR ran. Assay: immunoSEQ multiplex PCR; the TCRdb copy retains only in-frame clones and omits some. Of about 130,000 clones in the sample, 60% to 80% were seen once. On this clone: Antigen: not known.

The sequence was obtained from a male donor in good health and CMV-seronegative. Input material: PBMCs.

DNA of the CDR3: TGCAGCGTTGAAGGGGGAACAGGGGGCGGAGAGACCCAGTACTTC. Protein: CSVEGGTGGGETQYF. The chain recombines TRBV29-1 with TRBJ2-5, with 9 bases that match TRBD1. The CDR3 consists of 15 residues. V lost 1 base to trimming and J lost 4 bases; unmatched junction nucleotides: 7. CDR1 SQVTM and CDR2 ANQGSEA come from the germline V gene.